This TCR beta chain was sequenced during a study of T cell responses to AZD1222 COVID-19 vaccine. Broader study findings: Most donors were white British and more were female, and clonal diversity was possibly underestimated. AZD1222 recipients seropositive at baseline numbered only six or seven.

On this clone: Antigen unknown.

Profiling relied on immunoSEQ multiplex PCR, and the TCRdb table lists in-frame clones only, not all of them. This sample has around 140,000 clones, with roughly 85% found just once. CDR3 length equals 13 residues. Germline CDR1 and CDR2: SGHDT and YYEEEE. Trimming stripped 0 bases from V and 3 bases from J, with 7 bases between. The material sequenced was peripheral blood, taken 28 days after the second dose of the MenACWY control vaccine. The clonotype originates from an adult who received the MenACWY meningococcal vaccine as a control. This chain uses TRBV5-6 with TRBJ2-7; no firm D call. CDR3 DNA sequence: TGTGCCAGCAGCTTGGGTCAGGTCTACGAGCAGTACGTC. This gives the protein CASSLGQVYEQYV.